This TCR beta chain stems from a study of PD-1 blockade in classical Hodgkin lymphoma. Using immunoSEQ multiplex PCR, the repertoire was profiled, and TCRdb retains in-frame clones only, with some absent. The sample contains 30,000 to 40,000 clones, 80% to 95% of which appear only once. Study results and caveats: Significantly greater TCR diversity emerged by C4D1 in CD4+ cells but not CD8+ cells. Still unresolved is the cause of the repertoire differences, which may be disease activity or prior therapy.

On this clone: Its antigen is not identified.

Time point: cycle 4 day 1 (C4D1), after six to seven weeks of nivolumab. Every patient relapsed after autologous stem cell transplantation, and brentuximab vedotin exposure varied. Negative selection with magnetic separation was used to purify CD4+ T cells from thawed PBMCs. The clonotype originates from a human donor with classical Hodgkin lymphoma. The material was CD4+ T cells from blood, obtained before the fourth cycle of nivolumab.

CDR3 in amino acids: CSAGEGEPQHF. DNA for the CDR3: TGCAGTGCCGGGGAAGGAGAGCCCCAGCATTTT. The V call is TRBV20-1, the J call TRBJ1-5; D remains ambiguous. The CDR3 runs to 11 residues. Trimming shortened V by 6 bases and J by 8 bases, and 11 bases separated the two germline ends. Germline values: CDR1 DFQATT, CDR2 SNEGSKA (reference sequence).